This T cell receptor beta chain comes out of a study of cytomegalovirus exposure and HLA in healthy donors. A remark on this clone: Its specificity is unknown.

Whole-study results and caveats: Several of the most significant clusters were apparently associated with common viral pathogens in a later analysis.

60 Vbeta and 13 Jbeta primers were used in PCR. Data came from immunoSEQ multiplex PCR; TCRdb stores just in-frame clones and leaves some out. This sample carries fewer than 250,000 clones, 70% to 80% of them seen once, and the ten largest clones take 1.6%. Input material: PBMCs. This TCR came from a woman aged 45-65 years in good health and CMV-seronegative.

Here the CDR3 reads CASSLDPTYNSPLHF. CDR3 DNA: TGCGCCAGCAGCTTGGACCCTACCTATAATTCACCCCTCCACTTT. The V call is TRBV5-1, the J call TRBJ1-6; D remains ambiguous. V shed 0 bases and J shed 2 bases, with 6 bases lying between them. From germline, CDR1 is SGHRS and CDR2 YFSETQ. The CDR3 is made up of 15 amino acids.